These 13 T cell receptor beta chains came from one sample sequenced in a study of post-analysis software for immune sequencing data. General observations from the study: Five or six TRBV segments, TRBV5-6, TRBV5-1 and TRBV20-1 among them, were found more frequent in patients than controls.

Their recognized antigens are unknown. TCR beta cDNA libraries included unique molecular identifiers. TCRdb reanalysed the PCR reads using MiXCR and keeps one entry per CDR3 protein. This table holds more than 450,000 distinct CDR3 sequences, less than 40% found once. The sequenced sample was blood. The receptors stem from a girl under 18 with multiple sclerosis.

The rearrangement links TRBV29-1 to TRBJ1-2, with a possible D match to TRBD1 (6 bases). The CDR3 sequence is 15 residues long. V lost 7 bases and J lost 9, with 27 bases in between. Germline CDR1 and CDR2: SQVTM and ANQGSEA. The CDR3 nucleotides are TGCAGCGCAGGGGTTGGATCGGGTTCTACAAGACGCTACACCTTC. Translated, it gives CSAGVGSGSTRRYTF.

This clonotype was found a few times. The chain couples TRBV12-3 or TRBV12-4 to TRBJ1-1; a possible D gene is TRBD1 (6 bases). This CDR3 is built from 14 residues. The V end was cut by 6 bases, the J end by 2 bases, with 13 bases between. The CDR3 coding sequence is TGTGCCAGCAGCTTAACCGGGACAAACACTGAAGCTTTCTTT. Amino acids: CASSLTGTNTEAFF.

This clonotype came up many times. This sequence joins TRBV20-1 and TRBJ2-7; D is possibly TRBD1 or TRBD2 (5 bases each). The ends were cut back, 8 bases at V and 4 bases at J, with 18 bases in the middle. CDR1 is DFQATT and CDR2 is SNEGSKA in the germline V gene (reference sequence). The CDR3 has 13 amino acids. The CDR3 spells CSLLRGDLYEQYF. In DNA, the CDR3 is TGCAGTCTCCTCCGAGGGGACCTATACGAGCAGTACTTC.

This chain uses TRBV4-1 with TRBJ1-2, with D maybe TRBD1 (6 bases). CDR3 length equals 14 residues. Germline V gene data show CDR1 as MGHRA and CDR2 as YSYEKL. Trimming removed 3 bases from V and 9 bases from J, with 17 bases in between. For the CDR3, the DNA is TGCGCCAGCAGCCATCCCGGACAGCCGGGTAGCTACACCTTC. Its protein product is CASSHPGQPGSYTF.

In DNA form, the CDR3 reads TGCAGTGCTAGAGGGGACAGGGATAGTTCACCCCTCCACTTT. Its translation is CSARGDRDSSPLHF. J is TRBJ1-6 and V is TRBV20-1; 9 nucleotides match TRBD1. The germline CDR1 and CDR2 sequences are DFQATT and SNEGSKA (reference sequence). Trimming took 1 base from V and 9 from J; bases not matched to a gene: 4. The CDR3 consists of 14 residues.

The chain has TRBV12-3 or TRBV12-4 and TRBJ1-1; D call uncertain. V was shortened by 6 bases and J by 0 bases, with 11 bases between the two germline ends. The CDR3 sequence is 14 residues long. Here the CDR3 DNA reads TGTGCCAGCAGCCGCCGTAGGGTGAACACTGAAGCTTTCTTT. Its translation: CASSRRRVNTEAFF.

This clonotype was seen more than once but under ten times. The chain couples TRBV6-5 to TRBJ1-2; D might be TRBD1 (5 bases). This CDR3 region has 13 residues. CDR1 is MNHEY, CDR2 SVGAGI, per germline. V dropped 4 bases and J dropped 6 bases, with 12 bases sitting between them. CDR3 DNA sequence: TGTGCCAGCAGTTCTACCGAGGGACATGGCTACACCTTC. It encodes CASSSTEGHGYTF.

V gene TRBV4-1 combines with J gene TRBJ2-7, with unresolved D. CDR3 length equals 13 residues. Trimming pared 2 bases from V and 6 bases from J, leaving 11 bases between. CDR1 is MGHRA, CDR2 YSYEKL, per germline. The CDR3 region has the DNA TGCGCCAGCAGCCAATTAGGTTTTTCCGAGCAGTACTTC. This sequence encodes CASSQLGFSEQYF.

The table lists this clonotype with a few counts. The chain has TRBV3-1 and TRBJ2-5; the match to TRBD2 covers 7 bases. The CDR3 has 14 residues. Unmatched junction bases numbered 5, after V lost 3 bases and J lost 4 bases. Germline CDR1 and CDR2: LGHDT and YNNKEL (reference sequence). CDR3 residues: CASSHPGGRETQYF. For the CDR3, the DNA is TGTGCCAGCAGCCACCCGGGGGGTCGAGAGACCCAGTACTTC.

This clonotype was seen more than once but under ten times. The genes are TRBV6-5 and TRBJ2-6; unclear D gene. Per the germline V gene, CDR1 is MNHEY and CDR2 is SVGAGI. The CDR3 has 15 residues. Trimming stripped 6 bases from V and 0 bases from J, with 9 bases between. The CDR3 reads CASRPTSSGANVLTF. Written as DNA, the CDR3 is TGTGCCAGCAGACCGACAAGCTCTGGGGCCAACGTCCTGACTTTC.

J is TRBJ2-1 and V is TRBV5-1; 8 nucleotides match TRBD1. J gave up 0 bases and V 3 bases, and 5 bases lay outside the gene matches. This CDR3 spans 16 amino acids. Germline lookup yields CDR1 SGHRS and CDR2 YFSETQ. The CDR3 sequence: CASSSDRGSSYNEQFF. CDR3 DNA sequence: TGCGCCAGCAGCTCAGACAGGGGTAGCTCCTACAATGAGCAGTTCTTC.

The chain employs TRBV6-5 and TRBJ2-2; D unresolved. Germline V gene sequence: CDR1 MNHEY, CDR2 SVGAGI. V lost 6 bases and J 6 bases, leaving 17 bases between the germline ends. The CDR3 is 15 residues long. CDR3 protein: CASSPGSNRAGELFF. The CDR3 coding sequence is TGTGCCAGCAGCCCGGGCTCAAACCGGGCCGGGGAGCTGTTTTTT.

This rearrangement joins TRBV7-7 to TRBJ2-3; D not certain. V was cut by 1 base and J by 5 bases, with 10 bases left in between. The CDR3 runs 14 residues. Per germline, CDR1 SSHAT and CDR2 FNYEAQ (reference sequence). Written as DNA, the CDR3 is TGTGCCAGCAGCTTAGGCAGGCTCGGAGATACGCAGTATTTT. Its protein is CASSLGRLGDTQYF.